This TCR beta chain was retrieved from a study of control samples from healthy donors and cancer patients (dated by TCRdb to about 2020). About this clone: Its specific antigen is unknown. No per-base quality is available; no much larger clone lies one base away.

V has 9 bases trimmed and J has 4 bases trimmed; junction bases matching no gene number 6. Reading the germline V gene gives CDR1 KGHDR and CDR2 SFDVKD. Its CDR3 holds 14 amino acids, cysteine through phenylalanine. The retained sequence is limited to the CDR3, 42 bases, with the frame set at the first base. The method behind the library was the immunoSEQ multiplex PCR assay. As stored in TCRdb, this immuneACCESS dataset retains in-frame rearrangements with V and J assigned. A fraction of the clones does not appear; measured against another copy, unresolved V genes explain less than half of the discrepancy, and the remainder lacks a known reason. The sample table lists 390,000 or so clones, more than 80% of them with a count of one. The ten largest account for 6% to 7% of the sample.

Source material: PBMCs. The receptor's source is a man in his forties with head and neck cancer. The chain is assembled from TRBV24-1 and TRBJ2-2; 8 bases in the middle match TRBD1. The CDR3 region reads CATGQGASTGELFF. The base sequence is TGTGCCACCGGCCAGGGGGCTTCCACCGGGGAGCTGTTTTTT.